This passage covers 21 T cell receptor beta chains from one sample sequenced in a study of identical twins. One entry per CDR3 protein results from TCRdb running MiXCR on the 5' RACE reads. The data contain about 460,000 distinct CDR3 sequences, 12% to 15% of them singletons. A further study also used this sample, focusing on yellow fever vaccine responses in identical twins.

Sequencing input: CD4+ T cells sorted from blood. Every receptor here comes from a woman younger than 30 in good health.

This chain links TRBV7-2 with TRBJ2-7; tentatively, D is TRBD2 (6 bases). The germline V gene encodes CDR1 SGHTA and CDR2 FQGNSA. The CDR3 totals 15 residues. V was trimmed by 3 bases and J by 0 bases, leaving 12 bases between them. The CDR3 region is CASSFSGTDSYEQYF. The CDR3 DNA reads as TGTGCCAGCAGCTTCTCCGGGACTGACTCCTACGAGCAGTACTTC.

This clonotype was counted many times. The chain recombines TRBV4-1 with TRBJ2-4; 12 bases align to TRBD2. Germline V gene lookup returns CDR1 MGHRA and CDR2 YSYEKL. The trim removed 3 bases at V and 2 bases at J, leaving 5 bases unmatched. The CDR3 totals 17 residues. CDR3: CASSQPTSGSPKNIQYF. The CDR3 DNA sequence: TGCGCCAGCAGCCAGCCGACTAGCGGGAGTCCCAAAAACATTCAGTACTTC.

In its sample, this clonotype was seen many times. The chain links TRBV29-1 to TRBJ2-4; D is tentatively TRBD1 or TRBD2 (5 bases each). The CDR3 consists of 13 residues. Trimming pared 4 bases from V and 5 bases from J, leaving 12 bases between. Germline V gene data show CDR1 as SQVTM and CDR2 as ANQGSEA. The CDR3 region is CSVVRGSENIQYF. The CDR3 DNA follows: TGCAGCGTTGTTCGGGGCAGTGAAAACATTCAGTACTTC.

The J gene is TRBJ2-7, the V gene TRBV7-2, with 9 bases matching TRBD1. CDR1 is SGHTA, CDR2 FQGNSA, per germline. With V trimmed by 1 base and J by 5 bases, 3 bases remained unmatched. This CDR3 region has 14 residues. For the CDR3, the DNA is TGTGCCAGCAGCTTAGTAACAGGGGGCAACGAGCAGTACTTC. Residues: CASSLVTGGNEQYF.

This clonotype was observed at least ten times. The genes are TRBV3-1 and TRBJ2-7; D not certain. The length of the CDR3 is 13 residues. V was cut by 1 base and J by 6 bases, with 10 bases left in between. Germline values: CDR1 LGHDT, CDR2 YNNKEL (reference sequence). The CDR3 coding sequence is TGTGCCAGCAGCCAAGGGAGTGACCGCGAGCAGTACTTC. This gives the protein CASSQGSDREQYF.

The table lists this clonotype with many counts. This chain links TRBV20-1 with TRBJ2-3, with unresolved D. V lost 6 bases to trimming and J lost 2 bases, with 15 bases between them. This CDR3 is built from 14 residues. Germline V lookup: CDR1 DFQATT, CDR2 SNEGSKA (reference sequence). CDR3 amino acids: CSAKDPYPTDTQYF. In DNA, the CDR3 is TGCAGTGCCAAGGACCCATACCCCACAGATACGCAGTATTTT.

This rearrangement joins TRBV11-2 to TRBJ1-3; 9 bases match TRBD1. Per germline, CDR1 SGHAT and CDR2 FQNNGV. There are 16 residues in the CDR3. V shed 1 base and J 7 bases; nucleotides not matched to a gene: 8. The CDR3 DNA reads TGTGCCAGCAGCTTAGCAGTTCCAGGGACAGGGAACACCATATATTTT. It translates to CASSLAVPGTGNTIYF.

This clonotype was counted between two and nine times. The chain employs TRBV6-2 or TRBV6-3 and TRBJ2-1; the D call may be TRBD1 or TRBD2 (5 bases each). The V gene's germline CDR1 is MNHEY and CDR2 SVGEGT. The CDR3 contains 16 residues. Trimming took off 5 bases at V and 2 bases at J, with 16 bases between the two ends. In DNA form, the CDR3 reads TGTGCCAGCAGTCCCCCGGGGCAACCGACCTACAATGAGCAGTTCTTC. Translating gives CASSPPGQPTYNEQFF.

V and J are TRBV28 and TRBJ2-3, with unresolved D. Trimming shortened V by 5 bases and J by 1 base, and 13 bases separated the two germline ends. The CDR3 sequence is 15 residues long. Germline V gene sequence: CDR1 MDHEN, CDR2 SYDVKM. The CDR3 nucleotides read TGTGCCAGCAGTCTTGATCGCTCAGGCACAGATACGCAGTATTTT. This codes for CASSLDRSGTDTQYF. Full variable domain (outside the CDR3, taken from reference TRBV28 and TRBJ2-3): DVKVTQSSRYLVKRTGEKVFLECVQDMDHENMFWYRQDPGLGLRLIYFSYDVKMKEKGDIPEGYSVSREKKERFSLILESASTNQTSMYLCASSLDRSGTDTQYFGPGTRLTVL.

The table lists this clonotype with a few counts. The V and J genes are TRBV7-2 and TRBJ1-2; 9 positions agree with TRBD1. Trimming cost V 5 bases and J 8 bases; bases outside gene matches: 6. The germline gives CDR1 SGHTA, CDR2 FQGNSA. The CDR3 has 13 amino acids. CDR3 coding DNA: TGTGCCAGCAGCCCCGACAGGGGGGTAGGCTACACCTTC. Amino acids: CASSPDRGVGYTF.

The CDR3 DNA reads as TGTGCCAGCAGATCCGGGACAGGGGGTCTGGGGACTGAAGCTTTCTTT. This translates into CASRSGTGGLGTEAFF. V usage is TRBV5-6 and J usage is TRBJ1-1; 11 nucleotides align to TRBD1. This CDR3 comprises 16 residues. The ends lost 5 bases at V and 5 bases at J; junction bases unmatched: 11. Germline lookup yields CDR1 SGHDT and CDR2 YYEEEE.

This clonotype was picked up many times. V is TRBV6-1 and J is TRBJ2-1; TRBD1 aligns across 8 bases. The CDR3 is 13 amino acids. V lost 4 bases, J lost 5 bases, and 1 base stayed unmatched. CDR1 is MNHNS and CDR2 is SASEGT in the germline V gene. The chain's CDR3 is CASSGTGNNEQFF. CDR3 DNA: TGTGCCAGCAGTGGGACAGGGAACAATGAGCAGTTCTTC.

This chain connects TRBV5-1 to TRBJ2-3; D gene ambiguous. Trimming took 2 bases from V and 4 from J, leaving 11 bases between them. Germline CDR1 is SGHRS and CDR2 is YFSETQ. CDR3 length: 14 residues. The CDR3 reads CASSLLQLPDTQYF. The DNA of the CDR3 is TGCGCCAGCAGCTTATTACAGTTGCCAGATACGCAGTATTTT.

The rearrangement uses TRBV5-1 and TRBJ2-3; D possibly uses TRBD1 or TRBD2 (6 bases each). Germline loops: CDR1 SGHRS, CDR2 YFSETQ. The CDR3 extends over 14 amino acids. Trimming stripped 5 bases from V and 3 bases from J, with 13 bases between. In DNA, the CDR3 is TGCGCCAGCAGGCCCGGGGGCGGGACAGATACGCAGTATTTT. Translated: CASRPGGGTDTQYF. The full variable domain, in which reference TRBV5-1 and TRBJ2-3 provide the parts outside the CDR3, is KAGVTQTPRYLIKTRGQQVTLSCSPISGHRSVSWYQQTPGQGLQFLFEYFSETQRNKGNFPGRFSGRQFSNSRSEMNVSTLELGDSALYLCASRPGGGTDTQYFGPGTRLTVL.

V and J are TRBV24-1 and TRBJ2-7; no clear D. CDR1 and CDR2 from the germline V gene are KGHDR and SFDVKD. The CDR3 is 12 amino acids. Trimming stripped 4 bases from V and 6 bases from J, with 9 bases between. CDR3 coding DNA: TGTGCCACCAGTGACCCGAATACCGAGCAGTACTTC. Protein: CATSDPNTEQYF.

This clonotype was seen more than once but under ten times. The genes are TRBV25-1 and TRBJ1-6; D unresolved. V lost 3 bases and J 7 bases, leaving 10 bases between the germline ends. The CDR3 runs 14 residues. Germline V gene sequence: CDR1 MGHDK, CDR2 SYGVNS. In DNA, the CDR3 is TGTGCCAGCAGTGATCTCGCTGGGAATTCACCCCTCCACTTT. Its translation is CASSDLAGNSPLHF.

V gene TRBV14 combines with J gene TRBJ2-7, with D unresolved. This CDR3 contains 12 residues. Per germline, CDR1 SGHDN and CDR2 FVKESK. Trimming left V 1 base short and J 6 bases short, with 7 bases between. The CDR3 nucleotides are TGTGCCAGCAGCCAAGCGTCTAGCGAGCAGTACTTC. Its protein product is CASSQASSEQYF.

This clonotype was found many times. The V call is TRBV7-2, the J call TRBJ2-7; D is perhaps TRBD1 (6 bases). Trimming took 2 bases from V and 3 from J, leaving 11 bases between them. The CDR3 spans 14 residues. The germline V gene encodes CDR1 SGHTA and CDR2 FQGNSA. The CDR3: CASSLQDSYYEQYF. The CDR3 DNA reads as TGTGCCAGCAGCTTACAGGACAGCTACTACGAGCAGTACTTC.

This clonotype has just a few counts. This chain joins TRBV18 and TRBJ2-7, with D perhaps matching TRBD1 (5 bases). Germline V lookup: CDR1 KGHSH, CDR2 LQKENI. Trimming cost V 1 base and J 2 bases, with 9 bases left between them. The CDR3 is 14 amino acids. Written as DNA, the CDR3 is TGTGCCAGCTCACCACTACAGGAGACCTACGAGCAGTACTTC. Residues: CASSPLQETYEQYF.

The V call is TRBV29-1, the J call TRBJ2-4; TRBD2 matches 10 bases. V trimming: 4 bases; J trimming: 1 base; junction bases outside the gene matches: 7. Germline V gene lookup returns CDR1 SQVTM and CDR2 ANQGSEA. The CDR3 is 16 amino acids. DNA for the CDR3: TGCAGCGTTGGTCTAGCGGGAGTCGGGGCCAAAAACATTCAGTACTTC. It is translated as CSVGLAGVGAKNIQYF.

The table lists this clonotype with a few counts. This chain uses TRBV7-3 with TRBJ2-3; D gene uncertain. The CDR3 contains 15 residues. In germline, CDR1 is SGHTA, CDR2 FQGTGA. V was shortened by 6 bases and J by 1 base, with 14 bases between the two germline ends. CDR3 in amino acids: CASSPVAVGTDTQYF. CDR3 in DNA: TGTGCCAGCAGTCCGGTGGCAGTCGGCACAGATACGCAGTATTTT.